This TCR beta chain was obtained from a study of T-cell reconstitution after alpha-beta-depleted transplantation in children. Study findings and constraints: Several hundred graft clones that had expanded were reportedly the source of alpha-beta T cells about two months after transplant. Newly produced T cells mostly accounted for T-cell counts and diversity one year post-transplant.

Preparation of the TCRbeta library used unique molecular identifiers. TCRdb re-derived calls from the PCR reads in MiXCR, one entry per CDR3 protein. This table has just over 950,000 distinct CDR3 sequences, less than 30% appearing once. This CDR3 is 20 amino acids long. Germline V CDR1 and CDR2: SGHRS, YFSETQ. Trimming removed 0 bases from V and 1 base from J; junction bases left unmatched: 16. As concerns this clonotype: Its antigen is unknown.

V usage is TRBV5-1 and J usage is TRBJ2-1; TRBD2 agrees at 7 bases. The clonotype originates from a boy in the first two years of life who had a stem cell transplant for SCID, so the T cells may come from the graft donor. This specimen was PBMCs, mostly from graft donor cells, taken 360 days after TCRalphabeta/CD19-depleted stem cell transplant. CDR3 in DNA: TGCGCCAGCAGCTTGGCTCTAGGCAGGGAGGGCTTTGGGTCCTACAATGAGCAGTTCTTC. Its protein product is CASSLALGREGFGSYNEQFF.